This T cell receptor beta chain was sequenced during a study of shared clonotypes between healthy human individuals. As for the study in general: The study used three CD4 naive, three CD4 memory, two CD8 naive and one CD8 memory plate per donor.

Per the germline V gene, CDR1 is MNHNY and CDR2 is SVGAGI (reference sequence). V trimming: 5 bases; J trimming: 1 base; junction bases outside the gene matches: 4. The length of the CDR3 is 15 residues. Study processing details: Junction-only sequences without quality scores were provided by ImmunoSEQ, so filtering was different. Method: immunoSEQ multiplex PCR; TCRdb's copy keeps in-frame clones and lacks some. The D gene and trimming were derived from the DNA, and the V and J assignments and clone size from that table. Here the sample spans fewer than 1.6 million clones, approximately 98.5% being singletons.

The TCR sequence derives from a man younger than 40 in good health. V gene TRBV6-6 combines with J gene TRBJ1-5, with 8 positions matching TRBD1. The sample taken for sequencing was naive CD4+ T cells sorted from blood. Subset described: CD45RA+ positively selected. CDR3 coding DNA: TGTGCCAGCAGTGCCGGACAGGGAAGCAATCAGCCCCAGCATTTT. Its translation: CASSAGQGSNQPQHF.